A single T cell receptor beta chain is shown here with its context. Antigen specificity is unknown. One junction end does not reproduce the germline sequence, and a read error may be involved. Time point defined: week 5, during vaccination. The vaccine gave 300 ug of a 20-mer mutant IDH1 peptide subcutaneously per dose. Tumors from donors were new WHO grade 3 or 4 IDH1-mutant astrocytomas with ATRX loss. This entry belongs to a study of a mutant IDH1 vaccine in newly diagnosed glioma. Turning to the study itself: Onset of vaccination occurred 4-6 weeks following radiotherapy alone, or with temozolomide cycles.

Per germline, CDR1 MNHEY and CDR2 SVGAGI. The CDR3 is 8 amino acids. Here immunoSEQ multiplex PCR was the method, and the copy in TCRdb shows in-frame clones only, minus some. The table shows about 30,000 clones, with around 90% occurring only once. V gene TRBV6-5 combines with J gene TRBJ2-3; no clear D gene. The sequence was collected from a woman in her forties with glioma. Some clones in this sample may be carry-over from other donors' samples. This sample comprised peripheral blood mononuclear cells (PBMCs), obtained from a glioma patient whose treatment included an IDH1 peptide vaccine. In DNA form, the CDR3 reads TGTGCCATCTTAAGGGTTGATTTT. Protein: CAILRVDF.